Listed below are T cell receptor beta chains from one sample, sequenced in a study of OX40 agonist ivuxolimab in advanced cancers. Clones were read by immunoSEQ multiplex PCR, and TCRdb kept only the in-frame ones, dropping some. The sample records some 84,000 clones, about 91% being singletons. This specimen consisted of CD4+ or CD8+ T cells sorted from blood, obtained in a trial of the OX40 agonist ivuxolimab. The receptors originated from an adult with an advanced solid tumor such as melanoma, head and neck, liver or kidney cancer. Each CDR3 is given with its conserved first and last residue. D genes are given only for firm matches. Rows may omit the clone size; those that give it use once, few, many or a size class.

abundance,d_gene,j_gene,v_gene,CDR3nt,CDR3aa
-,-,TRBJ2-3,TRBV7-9,TGTGCCAGCAGCTGGGGAAGCACAGATACGCAGTATTTT,CASSWGSTDTQYF
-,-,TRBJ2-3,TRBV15,TGTGCCACCAGCAGGGGGACGACTCCAGATACGCAGTATTTT,CATSRGTTPDTQYF
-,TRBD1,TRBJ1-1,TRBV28,TGTGCCAGCAGTTCCTCCCGCCGGACAGGGGCATCCAACACTGAAGCTTTCTTT,CASSSSRRTGASNTEAFF
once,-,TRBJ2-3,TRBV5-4,TGTGCCAGCAGCCTGACAATCTCGACAGATACGCAGTATTTT,CASSLTISTDTQYF
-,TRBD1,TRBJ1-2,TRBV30,TGTGCCTGGAGTGCAGGGACAGTGGGCTATGGCTACACCTTC,CAWSAGTVGYGYTF
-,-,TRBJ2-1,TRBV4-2,TGTGCCAGCGCCGGCTACGAGGGGGTGGTTTCAAATGAGCAGTTCTTC,CASAGYEGVVSNEQFF
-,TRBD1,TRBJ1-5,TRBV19,TGTGCCAGTAGTATAGCGAAGGGGGACAGGCTCAATCAGCCCCAGCATTTT,CASSIAKGDRLNQPQHF
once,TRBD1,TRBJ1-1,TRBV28,TGTGCCAGCAGTTTTTGGACAGGGCCGACGTTGGTAAGAGCTTTCTTT,CASSFWTGPTLVRAFF
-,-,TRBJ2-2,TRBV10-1,TGCGCCAGCAGTGGTTGGGGTACCGGGGAGCTGTTTTTT,CASSGWGTGELFF
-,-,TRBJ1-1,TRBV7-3,TGTGCCAGCAGCTTATTCGGAGACACTGAAGCTTTCTTT,CASSLFGDTEAFF
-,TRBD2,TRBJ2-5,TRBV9,TGTGCCAGCAGCGTAGGGCTAGCGGGGGTTGAGACCCAGTACTTC,CASSVGLAGVETQYF
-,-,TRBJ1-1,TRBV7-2,TGTGCCAGCAGCTTAGGGTATCTAGGCACTGAAGCTTTCTTT,CASSLGYLGTEAFF
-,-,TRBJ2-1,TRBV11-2,TGTGCCAGCAGGTCACGGGGGCATAGTGAGCAGTTCTTC,CASRSRGHSEQFF
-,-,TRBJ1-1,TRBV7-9,TGTGCCAGCAGCTTTTACGGGGGACAAGGGACTGAAGCTTTCTTT,CASSFYGGQGTEAFF
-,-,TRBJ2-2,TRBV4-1,TGCGCCAGCAGCCGCGCGACAGGGAACACCGGGGAGCTGTTTTTT,CASSRATGNTGELFF
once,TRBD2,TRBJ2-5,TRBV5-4,TGTGCCAGCAGCTTGGGACTAGCGGGAGGCGAGACCCAGTACTTC,CASSLGLAGGETQYF
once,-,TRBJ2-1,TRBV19,TGTGCCAGTAGGTCGGGGAGGCGGCTAGCGAGTCCTTACAATGAGCAGTTCTTC,CASRSGRRLASPYNEQFF
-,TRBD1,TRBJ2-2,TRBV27,TGTGCCAGCAGTTTATCGAGAGGGGGCGCCGCCGGGGGGGAGCTGTTTTTT,CASSLSRGGAAGGELFF
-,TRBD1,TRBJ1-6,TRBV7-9,TGTGCCAGCAGCCCGGACAGGGGGTCTCATAATTCACCCCTCCACTTT,CASSPDRGSHNSPLHF
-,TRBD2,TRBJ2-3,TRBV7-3,TGTGCCAGCAGCTTATTCGGCGGGGGGCTCACAGATACGCAGTATTTT,CASSLFGGGLTDTQYF
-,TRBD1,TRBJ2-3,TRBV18,TGTGCCAGCTCACATAACAGGGGTGGCACAGATACGCAGTATTTT,CASSHNRGGTDTQYF
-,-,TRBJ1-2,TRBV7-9,TGTGCCAGCAGCTTACCAGGGAACTATGGCTACACCTTC,CASSLPGNYGYTF
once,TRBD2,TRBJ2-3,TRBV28,TGTGCCAGCAGTTTAGGCCGGACTAGCCTCACAGATACGCAGTATTTT,CASSLGRTSLTDTQYF
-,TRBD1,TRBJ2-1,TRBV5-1,TGCGCCAGCAGCTTGGGCGGGACAGGGAACAATGAGCAGTTCTTC,CASSLGGTGNNEQFF
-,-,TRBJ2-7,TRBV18,TGTGCCAGCTCACCAGACCGGGGGGAGCAGTACTTC,CASSPDRGEQYF
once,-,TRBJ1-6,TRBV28,TGTGCCAGCAGATTCAGCCAATTGGGTGTCGTAAATTCACCCCTCCACTTT,CASRFSQLGVVNSPLHF
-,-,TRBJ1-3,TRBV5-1,TGCGCCAGCAGCTTGGATGGGGAAGGGAACACCATATATTTT,CASSLDGEGNTIYF
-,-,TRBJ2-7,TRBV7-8,TGTGCCAGCAGCCGAAGCGGAATCGCGGGATACGAGCAGTACTTC,CASSRSGIAGYEQYF
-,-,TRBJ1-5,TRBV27,TGTGCCAGCACTCCCCGACCCAGGGGCCAACATAGCAATCAGCCCCAGCATTTT,CASTPRPRGQHSNQPQHF
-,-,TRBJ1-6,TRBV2,TGTGCCAGCAGTGACCGGAGCTCCTATAATTCACCCCTCCACTTT,CASSDRSSYNSPLHF
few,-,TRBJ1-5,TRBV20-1,TGCAGTGTACCCTTCACGGGGCCCCAGCATTTT,CSVPFTGPQHF
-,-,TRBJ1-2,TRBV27,TGTGCCAGCAGGAACTACAATAGGGCTTATGGCTACACCTTC,CASRNYNRAYGYTF
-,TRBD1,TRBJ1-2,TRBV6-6,TGTGCCAGCAGTTACGGAGGGGGCAATGGCTACACCTTC,CASSYGGGNGYTF
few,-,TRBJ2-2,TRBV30,TGTGCCTGGAGTTTCTCCGGGGAGCTGTTTTTT,CAWSFSGELFF
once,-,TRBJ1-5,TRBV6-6,TGTGCCAGCAGCGCACAGCCAGCTTATAGCAATCAGCCCCAGCATTTT,CASSAQPAYSNQPQHF
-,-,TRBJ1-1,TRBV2,TGTGCCAGCAGTTTGTACGGGCAGACGAACACTGAAGCTTTCTTT,CASSLYGQTNTEAFF
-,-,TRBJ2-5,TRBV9,TGTGCCAGCAGCGGTAGCGGACAAGAGACCCAGTACTTC,CASSGSGQETQYF
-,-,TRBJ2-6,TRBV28,TGTGCCAGCAGTTTACGGGGTGCTGGGGCCAACGTCCTGACTTTC,CASSLRGAGANVLTF
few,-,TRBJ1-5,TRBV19,TGTGCCAGTACCCAGGACAGACCGCTCGGGCAGCCCCAGCATTTT,CASTQDRPLGQPQHF
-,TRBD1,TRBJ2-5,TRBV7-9,TGTGCCAGCAGCTTAAGGGACAGTCAAGAGACCCAGTACTTC,CASSLRDSQETQYF
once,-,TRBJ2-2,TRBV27,TGTGCCAGCAGTTTACAGGTGCACACCGGGGAGCTGTTTTTT,CASSLQVHTGELFF
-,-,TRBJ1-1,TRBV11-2,TGTGCCAGCAGCTTTTCCACCGGGTACGGCTCTGAGGCTTTCTTT,CASSFSTGYGSEAFF
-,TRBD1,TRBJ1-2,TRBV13,TGTGCCAGCAGACCGACAGGGGGCTATGGCTACACCTTC,CASRPTGGYGYTF
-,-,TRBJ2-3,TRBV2,TGTGCCAGCACTGCCGGAATCCCTAGCACAGATACGCAGTATTTT,CASTAGIPSTDTQYF
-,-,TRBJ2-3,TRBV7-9,TGTGCCAGCAGCTTAGAGGGGGACTCCACAGATACGCAGTATTTT,CASSLEGDSTDTQYF
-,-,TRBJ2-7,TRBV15,TGTGCCACCAGGGGAGACGTAGGGGGAGGCTATTCCTACGAGCAGTACTTC,CATRGDVGGGYSYEQYF
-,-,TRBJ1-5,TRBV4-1,TGCGCCAGCAGCCAAGGGCCTTTGGGCAATCAGCCCCAGCATTTT,CASSQGPLGNQPQHF
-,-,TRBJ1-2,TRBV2,TGTGCCAGCAGTGGGGACTTTAACTATGGCTACACCTTC,CASSGDFNYGYTF
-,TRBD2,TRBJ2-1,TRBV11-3,TGTGCCAGCAGCCCCAGCGGACTAGCGGGAGGGAATGGTGAGCAGTTCTTC,CASSPSGLAGGNGEQFF
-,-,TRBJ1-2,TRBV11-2,TGTGCCAGCAACAGTAGAGCGAGCTATGGCTACACCTTC,CASNSRASYGYTF
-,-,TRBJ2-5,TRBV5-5,TGTGCCAGCAGCTTGCCAGGGAAAGAGACCCAGTACTTC,CASSLPGKETQYF
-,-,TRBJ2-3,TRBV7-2,TGTGCCAGCAGCTTAGCCGGGGTTAGGACAGATACGCAGTATTTT,CASSLAGVRTDTQYF
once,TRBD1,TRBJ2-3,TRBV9,TGTGCCAGCACCTTGACAGGGGGGGTAACAGATACGCAGTATTTT,CASTLTGGVTDTQYF
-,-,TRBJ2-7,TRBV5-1,TGCGCCAGCAGCTTGGACAGGCATTTAGAGCAGTACTTC,CASSLDRHLEQYF